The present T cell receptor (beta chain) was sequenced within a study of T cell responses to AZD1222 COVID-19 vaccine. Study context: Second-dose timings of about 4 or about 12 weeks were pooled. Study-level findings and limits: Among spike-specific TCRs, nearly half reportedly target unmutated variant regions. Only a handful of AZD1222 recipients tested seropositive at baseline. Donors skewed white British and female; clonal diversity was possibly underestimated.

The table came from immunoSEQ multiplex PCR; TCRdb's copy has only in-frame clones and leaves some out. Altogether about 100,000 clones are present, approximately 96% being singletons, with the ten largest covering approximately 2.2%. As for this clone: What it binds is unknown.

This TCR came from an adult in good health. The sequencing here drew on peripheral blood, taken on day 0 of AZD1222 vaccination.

CDR3 in amino acids: CASSLAQGTEAFF. CDR3 sequence (DNA): TGTGCCAGCAGCTTAGCCCAGGGGACTGAAGCTTTCTTT. The chain links TRBV7-6 to TRBJ1-1, with D possibly being TRBD1 (6 bases). Trimming cost V 0 bases and J 5 bases, with 7 bases left between them. The germline V gene has CDR1 SGHVS and CDR2 FNYEAQ. The CDR3 consists of 13 residues.